This TCR beta chain was observed in a study of cytomegalovirus exposure and HLA in healthy donors. Study-wide points: Other equally common chains were less clonally expanded than HLA-associated TCR beta chains, a later analysis showed.

Germline values: CDR1 MNHNY, CDR2 SVGAGI (reference sequence). The CDR3 extends over 16 amino acids. Trimming stripped 7 bases from V and 2 bases from J, with 20 bases between. About this clone itself: Its antigen is not identified.

The PCR ran on 60 Vbeta and 13 Jbeta primers. TCRdb keeps only in-frame clones here, not all; method: immunoSEQ multiplex PCR. The data include 130,000 or so clones; the top ten clones carry under 2.5%. The chain couples TRBV6-6 to TRBJ1-1; D not resolved. The sample comprised PBMCs. The sequence was collected from a woman between 18 and 30 years old in good health and CMV-seronegative. The CDR3 here is CASKPEGPPGNTEAFF. The CDR3 region has the DNA TGTGCCAGCAAACCCGAGGGCCCCCCGGGAAACACTGAAGCTTTCTTT.